This entry features one TCR beta chain sequence. Genomic DNA of every subset was divided equally among multiple immunoSEQ plates. The repertoire was sequenced with immunoSEQ multiplex PCR; TCRdb's copy has only in-frame clones and lacks some. The data show about 2.2 million clones, just under 95% seen once. CDR3 length: 13 residues. Trimming shortened V by 3 bases and J by 12 bases, and 15 bases separated the two germline ends. Germline V gene lookup returns CDR1 SGHTA and CDR2 FQGNSA. Naive CD8 populations comprised CD45RO-negative cells positively selected for CCR7, excluding terminally differentiated effector memory CD45RA+ cells. The data originate from a study of shared clonotypes between healthy human individuals.

This rearrangement joins TRBV7-2 to TRBJ2-1; D unclear. Sequencing was carried out using naive CD8+ T cells from PBMCs. This sequence was found in a man between 18 and 35 years old in good health. Some clones in this sample may be carry-over from other donors' samples. The CDR3 reads CASSFRTIIGQFF. As DNA, the CDR3 is TGTGCCAGCAGCTTCCGGACGATAATAGGGCAGTTCTTC. Full variable domain (rest looked up from reference TRBV7-2 and TRBJ2-1): GAGVSQSPSNKVTEKGKDVELRCDPISGHTALYWYRQSLGQGLEFLIYFQGNSAPDKSGLPSDRFSAERTGGSVSTLTIQRTQQEDSAVYLCASSFRTIIGQFFGPGTRLTVL.